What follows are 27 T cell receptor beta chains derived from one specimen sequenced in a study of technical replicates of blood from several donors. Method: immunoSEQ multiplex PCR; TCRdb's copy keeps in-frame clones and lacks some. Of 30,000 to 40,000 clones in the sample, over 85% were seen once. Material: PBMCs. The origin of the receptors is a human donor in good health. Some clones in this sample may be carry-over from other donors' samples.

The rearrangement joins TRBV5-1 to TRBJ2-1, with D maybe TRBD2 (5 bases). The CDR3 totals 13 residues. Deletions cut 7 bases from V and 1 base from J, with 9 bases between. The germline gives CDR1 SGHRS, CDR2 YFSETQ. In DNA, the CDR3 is TGCGCCAGCCGACTAACGTCCTACAATGAGCAGTTCTTC. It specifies CASRLTSYNEQFF.

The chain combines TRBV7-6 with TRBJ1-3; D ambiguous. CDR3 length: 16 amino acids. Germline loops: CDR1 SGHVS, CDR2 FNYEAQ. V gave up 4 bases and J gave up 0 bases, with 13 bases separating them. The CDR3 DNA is TGTGCCAGCAGCTCGATACAGAGATACTCTGGAAACACCATATATTTT. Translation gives CASSSIQRYSGNTIYF.

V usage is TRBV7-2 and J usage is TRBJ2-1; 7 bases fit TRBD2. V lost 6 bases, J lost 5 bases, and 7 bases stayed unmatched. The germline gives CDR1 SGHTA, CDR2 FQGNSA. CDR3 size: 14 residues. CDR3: CASRHRDYDNEQFF. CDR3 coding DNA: TGTGCCAGCAGACATCGGGACTACGACAATGAGCAGTTCTTC.

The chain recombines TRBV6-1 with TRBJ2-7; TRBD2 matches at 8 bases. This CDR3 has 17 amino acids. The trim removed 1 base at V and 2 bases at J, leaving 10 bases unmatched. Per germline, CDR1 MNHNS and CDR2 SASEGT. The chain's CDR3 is CASSEEGQRGPAYEQYF. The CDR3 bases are TGTGCCAGCAGTGAAGAGGGCCAGCGGGGGCCTGCCTACGAGCAGTACTTC.

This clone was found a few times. The CDR3 loop reads CAWTRGTGVYEQYF. As DNA, the CDR3 is TGTGCCTGGACGCGGGGGACAGGGGTCTACGAGCAGTACTTC. The rearrangement joins TRBV30 to TRBJ2-7; 10 bases fit TRBD1. Germline V CDR1 and CDR2: GTSNPN, SVGIG (reference sequence). Germline trimming cut 4 bases from V and 3 bases from J; bases unmatched to any gene: 6. The length of the CDR3 is 14 residues.

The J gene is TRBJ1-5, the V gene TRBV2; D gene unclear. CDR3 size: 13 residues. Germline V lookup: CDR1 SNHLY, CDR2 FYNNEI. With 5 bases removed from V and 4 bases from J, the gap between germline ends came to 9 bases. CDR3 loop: CASSPGLNQPQHF. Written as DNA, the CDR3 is TGTGCCAGCAGTCCTGGGCTTAATCAGCCCCAGCATTTT.

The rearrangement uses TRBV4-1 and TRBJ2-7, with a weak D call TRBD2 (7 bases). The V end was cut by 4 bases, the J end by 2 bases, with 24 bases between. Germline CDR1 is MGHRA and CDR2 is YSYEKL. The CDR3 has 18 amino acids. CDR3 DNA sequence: TGCGCCAGCAGCCCCGAGCGGACTAGGGGGTCGATCGCCTACGAGCAGTACTTC. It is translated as CASSPERTRGSIAYEQYF.

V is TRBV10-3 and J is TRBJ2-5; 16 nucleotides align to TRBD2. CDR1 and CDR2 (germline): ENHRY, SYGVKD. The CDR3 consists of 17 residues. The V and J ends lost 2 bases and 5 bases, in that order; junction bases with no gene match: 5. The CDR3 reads CAISEGGLAGGPETQYF. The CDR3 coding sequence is TGTGCCATCAGTGAGGGGGGACTAGCGGGGGGGCCTGAGACCCAGTACTTC.

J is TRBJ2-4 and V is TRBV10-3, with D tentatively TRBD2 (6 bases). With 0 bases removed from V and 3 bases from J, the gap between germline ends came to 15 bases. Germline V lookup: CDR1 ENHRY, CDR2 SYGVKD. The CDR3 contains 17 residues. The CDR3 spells CAISESSAGNGKNIQYF. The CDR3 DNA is TGTGCCATCAGTGAGTCCTCGGCGGGGAACGGCAAAAACATTCAGTACTTC.

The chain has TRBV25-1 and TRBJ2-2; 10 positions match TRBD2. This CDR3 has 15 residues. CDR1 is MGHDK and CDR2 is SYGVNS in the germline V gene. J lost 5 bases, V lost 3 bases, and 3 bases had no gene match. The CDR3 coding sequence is TGTGCCAGCAGTGACCTGGGACTAGCGACCGGGGAGCTGTTTTTT. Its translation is CASSDLGLATGELFF.

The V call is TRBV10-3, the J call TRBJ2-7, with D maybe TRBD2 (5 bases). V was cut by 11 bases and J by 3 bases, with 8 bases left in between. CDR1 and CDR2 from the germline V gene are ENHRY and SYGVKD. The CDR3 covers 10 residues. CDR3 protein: CAAGDYEQYF. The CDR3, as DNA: TGTGCCGCCGGGGACTACGAGCAGTACTTC.

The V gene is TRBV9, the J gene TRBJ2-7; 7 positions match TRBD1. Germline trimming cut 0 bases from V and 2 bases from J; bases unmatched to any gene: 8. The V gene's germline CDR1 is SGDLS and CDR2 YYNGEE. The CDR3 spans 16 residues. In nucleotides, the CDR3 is TGTGCCAGCAGCGTAGTCCCAACAGGGGATGCCTACGAGCAGTACTTC. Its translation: CASSVVPTGDAYEQYF. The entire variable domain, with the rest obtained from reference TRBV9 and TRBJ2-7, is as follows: DSGVTQTPKHLITATGQRVTLRCSPRSGDLSVYWYQQSLDQGLQFLIQYYNGEERAKGNILERFSAQQFPDLHSELNLSSLELGDSALYFCASSVVPTGDAYEQYFGPGTRLTVT.

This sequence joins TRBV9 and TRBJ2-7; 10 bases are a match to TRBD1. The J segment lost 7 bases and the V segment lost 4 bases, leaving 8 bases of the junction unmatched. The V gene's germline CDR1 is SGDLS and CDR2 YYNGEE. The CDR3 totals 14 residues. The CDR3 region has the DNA TGTGCCAGCAGCTCGACGGGACAGGGGAGAGAGCAGTACTTC. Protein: CASSSTGQGREQYF.

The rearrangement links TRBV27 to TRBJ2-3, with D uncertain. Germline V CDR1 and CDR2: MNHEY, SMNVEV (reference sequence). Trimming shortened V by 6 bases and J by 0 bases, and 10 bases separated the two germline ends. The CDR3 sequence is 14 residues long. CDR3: CASRRVSSTDTQYF. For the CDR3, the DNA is TGTGCCAGCAGGCGAGTCTCTAGCACAGATACGCAGTATTTT.

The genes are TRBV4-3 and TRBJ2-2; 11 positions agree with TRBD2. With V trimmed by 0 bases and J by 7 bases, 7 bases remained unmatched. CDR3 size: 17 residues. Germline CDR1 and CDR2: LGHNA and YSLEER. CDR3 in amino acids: CASSQEERTSGSGELFF. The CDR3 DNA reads TGCGCCAGCAGCCAAGAGGAACGCACTAGCGGGAGCGGGGAGCTGTTTTTT.

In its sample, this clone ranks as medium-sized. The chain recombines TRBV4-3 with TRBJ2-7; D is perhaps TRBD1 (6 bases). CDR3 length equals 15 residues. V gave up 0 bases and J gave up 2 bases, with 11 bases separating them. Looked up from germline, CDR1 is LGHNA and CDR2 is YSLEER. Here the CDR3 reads CASSQDRTATYEQYF. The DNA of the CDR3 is TGCGCCAGCAGCCAAGATAGGACAGCCACCTACGAGCAGTACTTC.

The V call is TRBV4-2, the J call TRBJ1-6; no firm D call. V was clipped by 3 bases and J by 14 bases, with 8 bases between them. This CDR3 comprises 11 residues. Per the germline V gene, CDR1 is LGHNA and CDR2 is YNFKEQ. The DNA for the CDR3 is TGTGCCAGCAGCCAGTTAGACACCCTCCACTTT. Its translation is CASSQLDTLHF.

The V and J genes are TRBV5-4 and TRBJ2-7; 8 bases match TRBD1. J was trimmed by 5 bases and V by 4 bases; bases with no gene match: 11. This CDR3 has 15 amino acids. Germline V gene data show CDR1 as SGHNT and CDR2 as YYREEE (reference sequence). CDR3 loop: CASSIFRGQEDEQYF. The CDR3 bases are TGTGCCAGCAGCATATTCAGGGGGCAAGAGGACGAGCAGTACTTC.

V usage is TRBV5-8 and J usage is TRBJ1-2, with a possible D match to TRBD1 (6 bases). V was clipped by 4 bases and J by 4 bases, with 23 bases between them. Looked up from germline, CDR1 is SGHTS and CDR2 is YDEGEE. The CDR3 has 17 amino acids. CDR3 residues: CASSQQPGQELPYGYTF. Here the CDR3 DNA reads TGTGCCAGCAGCCAACAACCGGGACAAGAACTTCCCTATGGCTACACCTTC.

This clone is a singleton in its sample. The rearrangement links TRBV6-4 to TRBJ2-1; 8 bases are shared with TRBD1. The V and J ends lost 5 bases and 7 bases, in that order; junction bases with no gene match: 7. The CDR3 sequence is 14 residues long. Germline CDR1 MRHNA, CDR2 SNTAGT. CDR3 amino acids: CASSKDRAGNEQFF. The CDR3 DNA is TGTGCCAGCAGTAAGGACAGGGCGGGAAATGAGCAGTTCTTC.

The CDR3 DNA sequence: TGCGCCAGCAGCCAAGAAGCTAGCGGCGAGCAGTACTTC. It yields the protein CASSQEASGEQYF. V gene TRBV4-3 combines with J gene TRBJ2-7; 7 bases map to TRBD2. V shed 0 bases and J 6 bases; nucleotides not matched to a gene: 2. The CDR3 is made up of 13 amino acids. From germline, CDR1 is LGHNA and CDR2 YSLEER.

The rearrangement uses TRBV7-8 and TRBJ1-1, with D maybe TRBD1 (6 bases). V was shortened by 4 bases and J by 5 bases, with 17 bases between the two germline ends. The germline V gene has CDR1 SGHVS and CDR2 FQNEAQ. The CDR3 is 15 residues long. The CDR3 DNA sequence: TGTGCCAGCAGCTCTGCGGCAGGGGAGAAGACTGAAGCTTTCTTT. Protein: CASSSAAGEKTEAFF.

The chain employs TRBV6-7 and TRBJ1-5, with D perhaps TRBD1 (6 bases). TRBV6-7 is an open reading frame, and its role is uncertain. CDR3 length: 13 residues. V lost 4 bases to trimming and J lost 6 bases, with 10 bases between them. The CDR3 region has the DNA TGTGCCAGCAGTTTTAGGGGGGGTCAGCCCCAGCATTTT. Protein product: CASSFRGGQPQHF.

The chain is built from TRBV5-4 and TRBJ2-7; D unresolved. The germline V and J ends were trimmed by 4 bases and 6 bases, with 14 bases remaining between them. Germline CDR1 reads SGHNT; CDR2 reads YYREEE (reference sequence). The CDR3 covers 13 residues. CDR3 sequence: CASSPLLRGEQYF. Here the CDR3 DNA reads TGTGCCAGCAGCCCCCTTCTGCGCGGCGAGCAGTACTTC.

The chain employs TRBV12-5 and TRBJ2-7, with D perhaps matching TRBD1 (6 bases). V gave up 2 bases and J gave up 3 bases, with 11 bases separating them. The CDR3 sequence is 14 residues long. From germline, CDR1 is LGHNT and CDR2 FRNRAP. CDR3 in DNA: TGTGCTAGTGGTTTGCAGGGGCTAGACTACGAGCAGTACTTC. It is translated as CASGLQGLDYEQYF.

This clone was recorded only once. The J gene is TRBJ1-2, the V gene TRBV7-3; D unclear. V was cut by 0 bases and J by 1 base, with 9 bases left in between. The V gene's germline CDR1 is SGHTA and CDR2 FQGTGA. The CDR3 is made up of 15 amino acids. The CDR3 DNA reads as TGTGCCAGCAGCTTAACGGTCCGGGGTAACTATGGCTACACCTTC. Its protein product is CASSLTVRGNYGYTF.

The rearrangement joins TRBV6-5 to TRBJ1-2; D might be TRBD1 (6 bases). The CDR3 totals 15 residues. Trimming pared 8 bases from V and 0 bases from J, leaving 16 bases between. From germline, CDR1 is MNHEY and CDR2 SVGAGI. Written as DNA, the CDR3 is TGTGCCAGCGGACTCCAGGGGCTAACTAACTATGGCTACACCTTC. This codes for CASGLQGLTNYGYTF.